Given below is one T cell receptor beta chain in context. This clone was seen more than once but under ten times. Its antigen remains undetermined. Nothing much larger sits one base from this clone, and base qualities are not available. The sample originates from a study of cytomegalovirus exposure and HLA in healthy donors (dated by TCRdb to the late 2010s). Regarding the complete study: In an earlier analysis of approximately 500 of the donors, about 260 Gb of sequence data and 100 million or so unique TCR beta sequences from roughly 180 million T cells were reported. About 300 gigabases of sequencing data and roughly 80 million unique TCR sequences made up an early release that covered some 640 HLA-typed donors. Of the approximately 400 genotyped donors, over 65% fell in the genetic ancestry cluster associated with self-reported Caucasian donors. The aim of the study was to test whether cataloging public T cell receptors could identify signatures of past pathogen exposure. Using immunosequencing, the study profiled T cell repertoires from around 670 subjects and related those repertoires to cytomegalovirus serostatus. In addition to the first cohort of 666 subjects, a separate validation cohort of about 120 different subjects was used. To predict cytomegalovirus infection status, the study combined high-throughput TCR immunosequencing, statistical association of individual TCRs with disease status, and machine learning. A later analysis re-analyzed previously published TCR beta repertoires from several hundred donors and added high-resolution HLA genotyping to study TCR occurrence patterns. In the later analysis, no new phenotypic data were used to find candidate immune exposures; instead, reliance was placed on TCR beta sequences and their occurrence across donors. An earlier analysis of 587 of the donors used high-throughput TCR beta sequencing to judge whether each TCR beta V gene segment behaved as functional or pseudogenic. Donor age, sex, ethnicity and CMV serostatus were collected together with the repertoire data. A later genetic analysis took genome-wide SNP genotypes for about 55% of the 666 donors and used that subset as a discovery cohort. Every discovery cohort repertoire had been produced on one sequencing platform. Both class I and class II loci were covered by HLA typing, at four-digit resolution. The number of donors typed differed by locus, with roughly 620-640 for A, B, C, DRB1 and DQB1, 522 for DQA1, over 600 for DPA1, and around 430 for DPB1. Because of strong linkage in the cohort, roughly five DR-DQ haplotypes were treated as single units for association and clustering. Among 398 genotyped donors of the cohort, an average of approximately 200,000 unique TCR beta nucleotide sequences was sequenced per donor, of which about 19% were non-productive. Study-wide findings and limitations: It was suggested by the authors that the approach could potentially be generalized to other disease states and immunological phenotypes. In an earlier analysis of 500 to 650 of the donors, most TCR beta V segments appeared in productive rearrangements about 87% or about 30% of the time, broadly matching IMGT annotations. According to a later analysis, parvovirus B19, influenza, CMV and Epstein-Barr virus appeared linked to several top co-occurrence clusters. Immune exposure information for the cohort was limited to CMV serostatus. Linkage disequilibrium might explain the correlated functional status among segregating V segments, but an unknown experimental factor could not be ruled out. In a later genetic analysis, fewer N-insertions in productive TCRs were reported among donors in an Asian-associated ancestry cluster than the roughly 640-donor mean. Most TCR sequences were observed very rarely across donors, whereas some public TCRs were present in many individuals. The cohort was sequenced for TCR beta chains only, and without alpha or paired-chain data the features that could be detected were limited. A further reported finding was that TCR beta sequences accurately predicted the HLA-A and HLA-B alleles for most subjects in the first cohort. HLA typing was unavailable for some donors at each locus, so association tests used only the typed subset. In a later analysis, HLA-associated TCR beta chains were found to be more clonally expanded and to have lower generation probabilities than equally common non-associated chains. When HLA alleles, especially DR and DQ, strongly co-occurred, TCR associations were difficult to assign to individual alleles. An association between a missense DCLRE1C variant and V-gene and J-gene trimming of TCR beta chains was found in a later genetic analysis and replicated in an independent cohort. In a later analysis, most CMV-associated TCR beta chains were found to appear HLA-restricted, with HLA associations seemingly driven largely by CMV exposure. In both the original and validation cohorts, the classifier was reported to diagnose cytomegalovirus status with high specificity and sensitivity. In a later analysis, the rate of TCR association differed among HLA loci, with DRB1 alleles having the most associated TCRs and HLA-C alleles having the fewest. In the study, 150 to 200 TCR beta chains were listed as associated with cytomegalovirus. In a later analysis, 15,000 to 20,000 TCR beta sequences were associated with specific HLA alleles at a false discovery rate of 0.05. Seventeen rarely observed V segments, including chromosome 9 orphons, were excluded from the earlier analysis of about 610 of the donors because counts were too low. In vitro tests confirmed that a few of the cytomegalovirus-associated TCR beta chains recognize cytomegalovirus antigens. Sequencing depth was assumed to be roughly uniform across donors in the presence/absence analyses, though that assumption may not hold. A cluster of highly shared sequence variants was judged likely to be a technical artifact of the sequencing pipeline.

In total, approximately 690 healthy bone marrow donors made up the cohort. At the time of sampling, every cohort member was nominally healthy, though immune exposures that went unrecorded were likely present. The donor tested CMV seronegative, placing the donor among the 350 to 400 seronegative members of the cohort. A peripheral blood sample was provided by each donor, and peripheral blood mononuclear cells were used for TCR beta sequencing. Genomic DNA extraction from the blood cell samples was performed with the Qiagen DNeasy Blood Extraction Kit. The method was the immunoSEQ multiplex PCR assay. A mixture of 60 forward primers for TCR Vbeta segments and 13 reverse primers for TCR Jbeta segments was used in the multiplex PCR. A multiplex PCR assay on genomic DNA amplified the CDR3 region of rearranged TCR beta genes. On the Illumina HiSeq System, the amplified TCR beta libraries were sequenced as 87-base-pair reads. Under the source paper's analysis protocol: In a later analysis, tens of millions of unique TCR beta chains were counted across the roughly 700 repertoires, and roughly 10 million of these chains were shared by at least two donors. Raw reads were error-corrected and collapsed into unique sequences by a nearest-neighbor algorithm in which closely related sequences were merged to remove PCR and sequencing errors. Alignment of CDR3 sequences to IMGT reference sequences was used to assign V, D and J gene segments. Each retained sequence needed at least a six-nucleotide match to both a V gene segment and a J gene segment. A rearrangement counted as productive if the CDR3 had no stop codons and remained in frame with V and J, and every other rearrangement counted as non-productive. CDR3 was defined according to IMGT convention as the region running from the second conserved V-encoded cysteine to the conserved J-encoded phenylalanine. The earlier analysis of a few hundred of the donors excluded sequences that lacked an unambiguous match to a single V gene segment. An earlier analysis of 550 to 650 of the donors classified V segments as functional when productive rearrangements were above 56.7% and as segregating when the standard deviation between donors was above 5%. A statistical classification framework was built for diagnosing cytomegalovirus status from the catalog of TCR beta chain sequences. In a later analysis, TCR nucleotide sequences were compared against IMGT/GENE-DB human TR gene sequences so that V and J genes could be assigned. In a later analysis, CDR3 sequences and most-parsimonious VDJ recombination scenarios were assigned using the TCRdist pipeline. A later analysis defined each TCR beta chain by its CDR3 amino acid sequence plus V-gene family, and excluded reads lacking a unique V-gene family. A later analysis removed 500 to 650 highly shared, low-generation-probability nucleotide sequences to deal with suspected cross-contamination and a sequencing artifact. For each public chain, a later analysis derived a clonal expansion index from normalized ranks of inferred template counts within each repertoire. In a later analysis, generation probabilities were computed using a VDJ recombination model fitted to out-of-frame rearrangements, and the results were checked against IGoR. In a later analysis, hypergeometric tests were used to score TCR-TCR, TCR-HLA and TCR-CMV co-occurrence, with a repertoire-size bias correction applied to TCR pairs. In a later analysis, false discovery rates were estimated by permuting HLA or CMV assignments 20 times. A later analysis grouped co-occurring TCRs with DBSCAN, adding TCRdist sequence similarity when clustering within HLA-allele-positive subsets. Co-occurrence clustering excluded repertoires with fewer than 30,000 or more than 120,000 public chains, plus five with anomalous nucleotide sharing. This is the immuneACCESS table as TCRdb keeps it, with only in-frame sequences that have V and J called. A part of the clones is gone; compared with another copy, unresolved V genes explain less than half, and the rest is unexplained. That table is the source of V, J and clone size, and D and trimming were worked out from the DNA. In all, the sample holds about 180,000 clones, and about 80% of those were seen once. The ten top clones hold roughly 1.5% of the sample.

The sequencing input was PBMCs. The TCR originated in a man younger than 30 in good health and CMV-seronegative.

The nucleotide sequence reads as follows: TGCGCCAGCCGAGCATGGACGGAGGAGGATGAAAAACTGTTTTTT. Its coded protein is CASRAWTEEDEKLFF. In this chain, TRBV4-3 is recombined with TRBJ1-4; the D gene identity is not certain. Per the germline V gene, LGHNA is the CDR1 and YSLEER is the CDR2. Reading from cysteine to phenylalanine, the CDR3 counts 15 amino acids. Only the CDR3 part of the read is kept: 45 bases, read in frame from the first base. V and J lose 8 bases and 6 bases, and a span of 19 bases separates them.